This TCR beta chain was captured by sequencing in a study of response to subunit inactivated influenza vaccine. TCRdb processed the RT-PCR reads anew with MiXCR; each CDR3 protein has one entry. The sample consists of some 190,000 distinct CDR3 sequences, 14% of them appearing once. Whole-study findings and limits: Seasonal influenza vaccination, on each occasion, was suggested by the authors to recruit few new T cells.

V was cut by 6 bases and J by 4 bases, with 6 bases left in between. The CDR3 is 12 residues long. On this clonotype: Its antigen remains unidentified.

The sample consisted of CD8+ T cells sorted from PBMCs, taken 5 to 6 days after vaccination. The chain employs TRBV12-3 or TRBV12-4 and TRBJ2-2, with unresolved D. This sequence originates from a man in his fifties or sixties who received an inactivated influenza vaccine. The CDR3 nucleotides read TGTGCCAGCAGCCCCGTCACCGGGGAGCTGTTTTTT. Amino acids: CASSPVTGELFF.